The 26 T cell receptor beta chains below come from one sample, sequenced in a study of breast tumors, draining lymph nodes, adjacent tissues. Samples came from axillary lymph nodes draining the breast cancer. TCRdb independently ran MiXCR on the multiplex PCR reads; one entry per CDR3 protein. The sample consists of some 170,000 distinct CDR3 sequences, 30% to 35% of them appearing once. Sequencing used axillary lymph node tissue. These receptor sequences come from a female donor with breast cancer. Some clones in this sample may be carry-over from other donors' samples.

In the case of this clonotype: This sequence may be a read error, since a much larger clone differs from it by one base. This sequence joins TRBV30 and TRBJ2-1; D may be TRBD2 (5 bases). V was shortened by 0 bases and J by 10 bases, with 16 bases between the two germline ends. The CDR3 extends over 14 amino acids. Germline CDR1 and CDR2: GTSNPN and SVGIG (reference sequence). CDR3 sequence: CAWSVRAEDSEQFF. CDR3 nucleotides: TGTGCCTGGAGTGTAAGAGCGGAAGATTCCGAGCAGTTCTTC.

This clonotype was observed many times. The rearrangement uses TRBV5-6 and TRBJ2-7, with TRBD2 matching 10 bases. This CDR3 comprises 16 residues. Trimming removed 1 base from V and 5 bases from J; junction bases left unmatched: 9. Germline V gene data show CDR1 as SGHDT and CDR2 as YYEEEE. This CDR3 is CASSLSLAGETNEQYF. CDR3 sequence (DNA): TGTGCCAGCAGCTTGTCCCTAGCGGGAGAAACGAACGAGCAGTACTTC.

This clonotype was counted many times. V usage is TRBV20-1 and J usage is TRBJ2-7; TRBD2 matches 10 bases. The CDR3 loop spans 14 amino acids. Trimming at V came to 0 bases and at J to 7 bases, leaving 6 bases not matched to a gene. Germline loops: CDR1 DFQATT, CDR2 SNEGSKA (reference sequence). CDR3 residues: CSARDQLAGVEQYF. CDR3 DNA sequence: TGCAGTGCTAGAGATCAGCTAGCGGGAGTGGAGCAGTACTTC.

There are many counts of this clonotype. J is TRBJ1-5 and V is TRBV2, with a weak D call TRBD1 (5 bases). Looked up from germline, CDR1 is SNHLY and CDR2 is FYNNEI. V was shortened by 7 bases and J by 5 bases, with 12 bases between the two germline ends. This CDR3 comprises 13 residues. The CDR3 protein is CASTRGTYQPQHF. As DNA, the CDR3 is TGTGCCAGCACAAGAGGGACTTATCAGCCCCAGCATTTT.

This clonotype was seen repeatedly, ten times or more. The CDR3 protein is CASSPEGGQSDTQYF. The CDR3 DNA reads as TGTGCCAGCAGCCCCGAGGGGGGGCAGTCAGATACGCAGTATTTT. The chain recombines TRBV6-4 with TRBJ2-3; D possibly corresponds to TRBD2 (7 bases). V was trimmed by 6 bases and J by 4 bases, leaving 17 bases between them. Germline values: CDR1 MRHNA, CDR2 SNTAGT. CDR3 size: 15 residues.

In this sample, this clonotype turned up many times. The chain employs TRBV27 and TRBJ2-3; 9 bases align to TRBD2. V was clipped by 4 bases and J by 0 bases; unmatched bases: 14. Germline CDR1 reads MNHEY; CDR2 reads SMNVEV (reference sequence). The CDR3 contains 19 residues. CDR3 amino acids: CASSSLIAGVMTSTDTQYF. CDR3 coding DNA: TGTGCCAGCAGTTCCCTGATAGCGGGAGTTATGACTAGCACAGATACGCAGTATTTT.

This clonotype was detected many times. The rearrangement uses TRBV6-6 and TRBJ2-7; D not certain. The V end was cut by 2 bases, the J end by 4 bases, with 3 bases between. This CDR3 is 11 amino acids long. CDR1 is MNHNY and CDR2 is SVGAGI in the germline V gene (reference sequence). In DNA, the CDR3 is TGTGCCAGCAGTTACCTATACGAGCAGTACTTC. Encoded protein: CASSYLYEQYF.

This clonotype was detected many times. This sequence joins TRBV27 and TRBJ2-3; no firm D call. Germline V CDR1 and CDR2: MNHEY, SMNVEV (reference sequence). V was cut by 5 bases and J by 2 bases, with 11 bases left in between. The CDR3 covers 14 residues. CDR3 nucleotide sequence: TGTGCCAGCAGTCTGAGACCAGTCACAGATACGCAGTATTTT. Its protein is CASSLRPVTDTQYF.

V is TRBV6-5 and J is TRBJ1-2; TRBD1 aligns across 7 bases. Per germline, CDR1 MNHEY and CDR2 SVGAGI. With 8 bases clipped from V and 2 bases from J, the junction kept 14 bases outside the gene matches. The CDR3 has 16 amino acids. DNA of the CDR3: TGTGCCAGCGGTCCCAACAGGGGAATGGCCAACTATGGCTACACCTTC. This translates into CASGPNRGMANYGYTF.

This clonotype was seen many times. V is TRBV7-2 and J is TRBJ2-4; 10 nucleotides match TRBD1. CDR3 size: 14 residues. Germline trimming cut 5 bases from V and 4 bases from J; bases unmatched to any gene: 2. CDR1 and CDR2 (germline): SGHTA, FQGNSA. The DNA of the CDR3 is TGTGCCAGCAGCGTGGGACAGGGGAAAAACATTCAGTACTTC. As protein: CASSVGQGKNIQYF.

This clonotype was counted only a few times. This sequence joins TRBV6-5 and TRBJ2-5; possibly TRBD1 for D (6 bases). This CDR3 spans 17 amino acids. Trimming stripped 0 bases from V and 3 bases from J, with 17 bases between. Germline V gene data show CDR1 as MNHEY and CDR2 as SVGAGI. CDR3 nucleotide sequence: TGTGCCAGCAGTTACTCGGGGATTGACAGGCCCGAAGAGACCCAGTACTTC. This codes for CASSYSGIDRPEETQYF.

This clonotype occurred many times. V and J are TRBV7-9 and TRBJ2-7, with TRBD1 identical over 9 bases. This CDR3 has 14 amino acids. V gave up 8 bases and J gave up 2 bases; unmatched junction bases: 7. Germline CDR1 reads SEHNR; CDR2 reads FQNEAQ (reference sequence). The CDR3 region is CASQFGTGPYEQYF. CDR3 DNA: TGTGCCAGCCAGTTCGGGACAGGGCCCTACGAGCAGTACTTC.

A remark on this clonotype: Relative to the germline gene, one junction end is altered; a read error may explain this. The chain uses TRBV19 and TRBJ1-1; D is uncertain. The CDR3 spans 14 residues. Germline loops: CDR1 LNHDA, CDR2 SQIVND (reference sequence). The CDR3: CASSMIGENTEALF. The CDR3 coding sequence is TGTGCCAGTAGTATGATCGGAGAGAACACTGAAGCTCTCTTT.

The V and J genes are TRBV9 and TRBJ2-1; TRBD2 matches 10 bases. Germline assignment: CDR1 SGDLS and CDR2 YYNGEE. The CDR3 extends over 14 amino acids. Losses at the gene ends were 4 bases for V and 6 bases for J; bases not matched to a gene: 4. The CDR3 DNA reads as TGTGCCAGCAGCCTAGCGGGAGCTGTCAATGAGCAGTTCTTC. It translates to CASSLAGAVNEQFF.

The chain joins TRBV28 to TRBJ1-5; D perhaps matches TRBD1 (5 bases). The CDR3 runs 14 residues. Trimming pared 6 bases from V and 3 bases from J, leaving 12 bases between. Germline V gives CDR1 MDHEN, CDR2 SYDVKM. CDR3 DNA: TGTGCCAGCAGCCCGACAGACTACAATCAGCCCCAGCATTTT. This translates into CASSPTDYNQPQHF.

This clonotype was observed a few times. The chain has TRBV14 and TRBJ1-1; unclear D gene. The CDR3 runs 15 residues. The germline gives CDR1 SGHDN, CDR2 FVKESK. Between the trimmed V and J ends, which lost 0 bases and 2 bases, there was a span of 10 bases. CDR3 nucleotides: TGTGCCAGCAGCCAAGACAGCCTCCCAAACACTGAAGCTTTCTTT. Its protein product is CASSQDSLPNTEAFF.

This clonotype was counted at least ten times. The chain couples TRBV11-2 to TRBJ2-3, with 14 bases lining up with TRBD2. This CDR3 region has 17 residues. The junction had 9 bases not matched to a gene; V was cut back by 5 bases and J by 5 bases. The V gene's germline CDR1 is SGHAT and CDR2 FQNNGV. This chain's CDR3 is CASSPTSGGAVGDTQYF. The CDR3 nucleotides are TGTGCCAGCAGCCCGACTAGCGGGGGGGCAGTTGGAGATACGCAGTATTTT.

This chain links TRBV6-5 with TRBJ2-2; D perhaps matches TRBD1 (5 bases). With the DNA end fitting TRBJ1-1 better, the J assignment may be wrong. CDR1 and CDR2 from the germline V gene are MNHEY and SVGAGI. This CDR3 spans 14 amino acids. CDR3 DNA: TGTGCCAGCAGTTACGAGGGAAGGGGCACTGAAGCTTTCTTT. Protein product: CASSYEGRGTEAFF.

This clonotype was recorded many times. V gene TRBV4-1 combines with J gene TRBJ2-5, with D maybe TRBD2 (6 bases). Germline V gene data show CDR1 as MGHRA and CDR2 as YSYEKL. V was clipped by 1 base and J by 2 bases, with 11 bases between them. This CDR3 region has 15 residues. The CDR3 DNA reads as TGCGCCAGCAGCCAAGTTCTGGGGGGACAAGAGACCCAGTACTTC. It codes for CASSQVLGGQETQYF.

This clonotype appeared many times. DNA for the CDR3: TGCAGTGCTAGAGGCCCAACTTCTAGCACAGATACGCAGTATTTT. Amino acids: CSARGPTSSTDTQYF. This chain links TRBV20-1 with TRBJ2-3; D gene uncertain. V shed 1 base and J shed 0 bases, with 11 bases lying between them. The CDR3 is 15 residues long. Germline CDR1 reads DFQATT; CDR2 reads SNEGSKA (reference sequence).

On this clonotype itself: In this CDR3 the conserved last residue, phenylalanine or tryptophan, is missing, so a read error is likely. The chain is built from TRBV7-2 and TRBJ1-1; 8 bases align to TRBD1. V gave up 5 bases and J gave up 10 bases; unmatched junction bases: 6. Germline assignment: CDR1 SGHTA and CDR2 FQGNSA. The CDR3 runs to 12 residues. CDR3 DNA sequence: TGTGCCAGCAGCCTGGACAGGGTAGGAGCTTTCCTT. Encoded protein: CASSLDRVGAFL.

This clonotype was seen ten or more times. V gene TRBV4-3 combines with J gene TRBJ2-7; D is uncertain. Per germline, CDR1 LGHNA and CDR2 YSLEER. The ends were cut back, 0 bases at V and 2 bases at J, with 11 bases in the middle. CDR3 length: 15 residues. Here the CDR3 reads CASSQDSGQTYEQYF. The CDR3 bases are TGCGCCAGCAGCCAAGATTCCGGCCAGACCTACGAGCAGTACTTC.

Ten or more counts support this clonotype. The chain links TRBV7-3 to TRBJ2-2, with TRBD2 identical over 13 bases. Trimming took 4 bases from V and 6 from J; bases not matched to a gene: 14. Per the germline V gene, CDR1 is SGHTA and CDR2 is FQGTGA. This CDR3 region has 19 residues. Here the CDR3 DNA reads TGTGCCAGCAGCTCTACGACCGGGGGACTAGCGGGAAACCCCGGGGAGCTGTTTTTT. Encoded protein: CASSSTTGGLAGNPGELFF.

This clonotype was detected ten times or more. The CDR3, as DNA: TGTGCCAGCAGTTTCAGCTATTCCTACGAGCAGTACTTC. This translates into CASSFSYSYEQYF. This chain links TRBV27 with TRBJ2-7; no definite D call. The CDR3 spans 13 residues. CDR1 is MNHEY, CDR2 SMNVEV, per germline (reference sequence). Trimming cost V 3 bases and J 1 base, with 7 bases left between them.

The rearrangement joins TRBV7-2 to TRBJ2-1; TRBD1 agrees at 10 bases. Trimming cost V 0 bases and J 2 bases; bases outside gene matches: 1. Looked up from germline, CDR1 is SGHTA and CDR2 is FQGNSA. This CDR3 is 16 amino acids long. CDR3 loop: CASSLAGQGAYNEQFF. As DNA, the CDR3 is TGTGCCAGCAGCTTAGCAGGACAGGGGGCCTACAATGAGCAGTTCTTC.

This clonotype was observed at least ten times. The chain couples TRBV6-2 or TRBV6-3 to TRBJ2-5, with D possibly matching TRBD2 (5 bases). Looked up from germline, CDR1 is MNHEY and CDR2 is SVGEGT. V lost 6 bases and J 0 bases, leaving 14 bases between the germline ends. The CDR3 loop spans 15 amino acids. The CDR3 spells CASSPLTRYQETQYF. The CDR3 coding sequence is TGTGCCAGCAGCCCTCTCACTAGGTACCAAGAGACCCAGTACTTC.